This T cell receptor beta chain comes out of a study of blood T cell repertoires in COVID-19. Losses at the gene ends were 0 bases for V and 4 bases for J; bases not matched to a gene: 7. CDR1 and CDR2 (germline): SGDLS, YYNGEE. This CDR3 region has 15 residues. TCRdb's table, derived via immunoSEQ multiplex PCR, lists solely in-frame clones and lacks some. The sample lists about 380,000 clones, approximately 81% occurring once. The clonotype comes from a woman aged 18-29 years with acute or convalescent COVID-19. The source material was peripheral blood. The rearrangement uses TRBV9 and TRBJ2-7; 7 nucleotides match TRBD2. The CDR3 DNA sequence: TGTGCCAGCAGCGTAGGATCTGTCGGGGGGTACGAGCAGTACTTC. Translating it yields CASSVGSVGGYEQYF.